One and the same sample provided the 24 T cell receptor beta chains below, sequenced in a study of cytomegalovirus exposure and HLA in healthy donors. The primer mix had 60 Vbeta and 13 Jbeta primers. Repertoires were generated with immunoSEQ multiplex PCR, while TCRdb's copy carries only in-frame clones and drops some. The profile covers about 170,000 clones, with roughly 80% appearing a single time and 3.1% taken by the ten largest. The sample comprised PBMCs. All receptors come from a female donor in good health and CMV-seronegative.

The CDR3 region has the DNA TGTGCCAGCAGTTCCGGGACTAGCGGGAGGGCCTCCAACGGCGGGGAGCTGTTTTTT. It is translated as CASSSGTSGRASNGGELFF. The chain links TRBV27 to TRBJ2-2; TRBD2 aligns across 16 bases. Losses at the gene ends were 4 bases for V and 7 bases for J; bases not matched to a gene: 12. CDR1 and CDR2 from the germline V gene are MNHEY and SMNVEV (reference sequence). The CDR3 consists of 19 residues.

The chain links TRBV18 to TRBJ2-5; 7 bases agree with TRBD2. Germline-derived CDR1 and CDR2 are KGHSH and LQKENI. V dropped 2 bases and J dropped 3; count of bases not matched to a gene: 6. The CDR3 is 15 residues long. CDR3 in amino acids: CASSPKRGGEETQYF. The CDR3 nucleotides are TGTGCCAGCTCACCAAAACGCGGGGGTGAAGAGACCCAGTACTTC.

CDR3 DNA: TGCGCCAGCAGCCTCGCCGGGACTAGCCAAGAGACCCAGTACTTC. It yields the protein CASSLAGTSQETQYF. This sequence joins TRBV5-1 and TRBJ2-5, with TRBD2 matching over 8 bases. V was clipped by 4 bases and J by 1 base; unmatched bases: 6. The CDR3 is made up of 15 amino acids. In germline, CDR1 is SGHRS, CDR2 YFSETQ.

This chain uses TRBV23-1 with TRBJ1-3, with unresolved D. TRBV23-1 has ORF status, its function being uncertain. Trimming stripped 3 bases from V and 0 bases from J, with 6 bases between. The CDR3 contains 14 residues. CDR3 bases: TGCGCCAGCAGTCACGGGATCTCTGGAAACACCATATATTTT. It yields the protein CASSHGISGNTIYF.

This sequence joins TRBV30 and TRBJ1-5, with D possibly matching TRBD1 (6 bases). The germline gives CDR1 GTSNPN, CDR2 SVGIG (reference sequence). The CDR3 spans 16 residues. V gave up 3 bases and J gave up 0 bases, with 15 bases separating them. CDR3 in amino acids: CAWRSKGEYSNQPQHF. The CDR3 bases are TGTGCCTGGAGGAGCAAGGGGGAGTATAGCAATCAGCCCCAGCATTTT.

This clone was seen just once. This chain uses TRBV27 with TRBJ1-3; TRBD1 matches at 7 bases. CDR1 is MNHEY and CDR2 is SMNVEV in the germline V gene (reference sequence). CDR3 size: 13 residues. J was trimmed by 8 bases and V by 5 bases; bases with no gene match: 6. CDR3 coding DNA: TGTGCCAGCAGTCACGGGACAGCGGACACCATATATTTT. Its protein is CASSHGTADTIYF.

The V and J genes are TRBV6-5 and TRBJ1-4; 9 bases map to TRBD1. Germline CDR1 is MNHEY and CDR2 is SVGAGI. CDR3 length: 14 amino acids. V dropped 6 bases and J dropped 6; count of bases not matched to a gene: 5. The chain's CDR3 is CASRRDRADEKLFF. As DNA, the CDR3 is TGTGCCAGCAGGAGGGACAGGGCGGATGAAAAACTGTTTTTT.

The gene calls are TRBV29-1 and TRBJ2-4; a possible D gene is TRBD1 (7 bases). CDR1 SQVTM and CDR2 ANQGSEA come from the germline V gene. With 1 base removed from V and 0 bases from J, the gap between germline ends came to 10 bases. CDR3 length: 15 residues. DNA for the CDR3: TGCAGCGTTGAAGGGGGGGACAGAGCCAAAAACATTCAGTACTTC. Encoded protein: CSVEGGDRAKNIQYF.

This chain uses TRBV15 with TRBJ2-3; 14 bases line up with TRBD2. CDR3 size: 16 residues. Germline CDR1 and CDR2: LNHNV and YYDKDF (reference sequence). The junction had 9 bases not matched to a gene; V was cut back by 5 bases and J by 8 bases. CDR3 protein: CATSSEGTSGSSTQYF. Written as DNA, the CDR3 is TGTGCCACCAGCTCAGAGGGGACTAGCGGGAGTTCTACGCAGTATTTT.

The CDR3 coding sequence is TGTGCCAGCAGTGCCGACTATTCAACTAGCACAGATACGCAGTATTTT. This encodes CASSADYSTSTDTQYF. The V call is TRBV25-1, the J call TRBJ2-3; D might be TRBD2 (5 bases). Germline V gene data show CDR1 as MGHDK and CDR2 as SYGVNS. V was pared by 4 bases and J by 0 bases, with 14 bases between. The CDR3 is 16 residues long. Looking up the rest from reference TRBV25-1 and TRBJ2-3 gives the full variable domain: EADIYQTPRYLVIGTGKKITLECSQTMGHDKMYWYQQDPGMELHLIHYSYGVNSTEKGDLSSESTVSRIRTEHFPLTLESARPSHTSQYLCASSADYSTSTDTQYFGPGTRLTVL.

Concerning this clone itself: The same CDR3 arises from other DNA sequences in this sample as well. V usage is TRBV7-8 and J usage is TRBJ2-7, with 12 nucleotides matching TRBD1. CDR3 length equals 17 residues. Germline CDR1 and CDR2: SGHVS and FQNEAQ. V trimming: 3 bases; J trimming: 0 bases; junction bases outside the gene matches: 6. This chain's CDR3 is CASSLGTGGLSSYEQYF. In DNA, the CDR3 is TGTGCCAGCAGCTTGGGGACAGGGGGCCTTTCCTCCTACGAGCAGTACTTC.

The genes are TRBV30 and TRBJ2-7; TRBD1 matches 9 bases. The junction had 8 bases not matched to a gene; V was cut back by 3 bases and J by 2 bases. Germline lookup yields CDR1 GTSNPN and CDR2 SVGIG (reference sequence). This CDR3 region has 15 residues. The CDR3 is CAWRKTGGLTYEQYF. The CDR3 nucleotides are TGTGCCTGGAGAAAAACAGGGGGCCTAACCTACGAGCAGTACTTC. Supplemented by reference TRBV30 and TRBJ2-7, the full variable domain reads SQTIHQWPATLVQPVGSPLSLECTVEGTSNPNLYWYRQAAGRGLQLLFYSVGIGQISSEVPQNLSASRPQDRQFILSSKKLLLSDSGFYLCAWRKTGGLTYEQYFGPGTRLTVT.

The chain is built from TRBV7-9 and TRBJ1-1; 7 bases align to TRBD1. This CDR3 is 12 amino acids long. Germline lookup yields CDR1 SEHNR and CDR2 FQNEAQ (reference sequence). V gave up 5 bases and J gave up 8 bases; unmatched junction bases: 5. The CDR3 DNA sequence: TGTGCCAGCAGCAACGAACAGGGGGAAGCTTTCTTT. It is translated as CASSNEQGEAFF.

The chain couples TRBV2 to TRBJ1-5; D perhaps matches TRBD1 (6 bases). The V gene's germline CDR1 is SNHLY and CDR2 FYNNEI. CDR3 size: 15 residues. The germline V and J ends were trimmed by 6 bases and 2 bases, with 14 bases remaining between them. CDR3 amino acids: CASRTGTPGNQPQHF. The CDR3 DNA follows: TGTGCCAGCAGGACCGGGACACCCGGCAATCAGCCCCAGCATTTT.

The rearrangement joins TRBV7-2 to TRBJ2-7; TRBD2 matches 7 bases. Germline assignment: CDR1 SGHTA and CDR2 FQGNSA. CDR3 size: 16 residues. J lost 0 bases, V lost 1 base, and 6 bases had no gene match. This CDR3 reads CASSLGGGIISYEQYF. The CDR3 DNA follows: TGTGCCAGCAGCTTAGGGGGGGGGATTATCTCCTACGAGCAGTACTTC.

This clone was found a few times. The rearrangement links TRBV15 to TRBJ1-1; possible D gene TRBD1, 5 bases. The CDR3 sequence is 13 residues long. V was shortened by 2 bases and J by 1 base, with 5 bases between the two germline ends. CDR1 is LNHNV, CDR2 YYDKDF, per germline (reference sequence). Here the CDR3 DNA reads TGTGCCACCAGCAGACAGGGGAACACTGAAGCTTTCTTT. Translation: CATSRQGNTEAFF.

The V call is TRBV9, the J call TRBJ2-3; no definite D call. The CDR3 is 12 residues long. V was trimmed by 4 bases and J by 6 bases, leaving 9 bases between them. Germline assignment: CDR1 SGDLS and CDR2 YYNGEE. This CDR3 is CASSPGWDTQYF. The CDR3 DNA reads TGTGCCAGCAGCCCCGGTTGGGATACGCAGTATTTT.

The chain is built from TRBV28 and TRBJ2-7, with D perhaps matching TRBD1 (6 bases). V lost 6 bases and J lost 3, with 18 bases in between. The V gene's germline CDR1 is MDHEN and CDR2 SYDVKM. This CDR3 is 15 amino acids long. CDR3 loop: CASRGTQNLVYEQYF. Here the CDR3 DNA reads TGTGCCAGCAGGGGGACACAGAACCTCGTCTACGAGCAGTACTTC.

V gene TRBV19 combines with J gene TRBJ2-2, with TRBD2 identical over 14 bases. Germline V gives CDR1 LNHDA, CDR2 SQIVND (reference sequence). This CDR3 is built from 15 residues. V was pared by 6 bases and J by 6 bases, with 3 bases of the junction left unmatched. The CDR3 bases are TGTGCCAGTAGGAAGGGACTAGCGGGGGCCGGGGAGCTGTTTTTT. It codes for CASRKGLAGAGELFF.

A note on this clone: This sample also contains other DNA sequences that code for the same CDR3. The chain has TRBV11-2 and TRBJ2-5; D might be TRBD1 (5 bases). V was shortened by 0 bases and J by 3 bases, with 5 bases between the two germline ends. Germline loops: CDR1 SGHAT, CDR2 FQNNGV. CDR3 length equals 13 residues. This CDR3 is CASSLDREETQYF. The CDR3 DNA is TGTGCCAGCAGCTTAGACAGGGAAGAGACCCAGTACTTC.

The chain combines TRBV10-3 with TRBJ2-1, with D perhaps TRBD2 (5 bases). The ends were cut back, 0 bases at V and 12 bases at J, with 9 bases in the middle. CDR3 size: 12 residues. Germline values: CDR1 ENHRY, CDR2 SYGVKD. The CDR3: CAISESEGWQFF. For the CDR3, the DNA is TGTGCCATCAGTGAGTCAGAGGGTTGGCAGTTCTTC.

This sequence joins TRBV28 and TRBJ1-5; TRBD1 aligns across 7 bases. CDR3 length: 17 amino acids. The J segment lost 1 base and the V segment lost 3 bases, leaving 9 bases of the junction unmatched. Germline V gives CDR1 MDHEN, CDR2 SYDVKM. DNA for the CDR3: TGTGCCAGCAGTTTCTCCTCGACAGGGAAAAGCAATCAGCCCCAGCATTTT. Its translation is CASSFSSTGKSNQPQHF.

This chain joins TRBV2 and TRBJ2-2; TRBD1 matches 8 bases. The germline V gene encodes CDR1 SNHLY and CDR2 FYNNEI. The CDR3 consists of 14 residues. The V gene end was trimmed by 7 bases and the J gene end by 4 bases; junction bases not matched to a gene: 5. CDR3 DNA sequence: TGTGCCAGCATCCTAGACAGGGGCACCGGGGAGCTGTTTTTT. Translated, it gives CASILDRGTGELFF.

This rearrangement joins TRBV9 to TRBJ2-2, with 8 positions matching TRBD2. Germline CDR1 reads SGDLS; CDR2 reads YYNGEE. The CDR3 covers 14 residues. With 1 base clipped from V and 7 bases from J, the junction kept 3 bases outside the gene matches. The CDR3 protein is CASSVRGGHGELFF. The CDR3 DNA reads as TGTGCCAGCAGCGTACGGGGGGGTCACGGGGAGCTGTTTTTT.